The 16 T cell receptor beta chains below all came from one sample that was sequenced in a study of shared clonotypes between healthy human individuals. The table came from immunoSEQ multiplex PCR; TCRdb's copy has only in-frame clones and leaves some out. The data contain roughly 1 million clones, 78% of them seen just once; the ten biggest clones take up about 0.52%. The sequencing sample was made of memory CD4+ T cells from PBMCs. Subset noted: CD45RA-negative fraction. These receptors originate from a man between 18 and 35 years old in good health. Some clones in this sample may be carry-over from other donors' samples.

As concerns this clone: A junction boundary mismatches the germline segment, possibly from a read error. The chain employs TRBV6-1 and TRBJ2-2; tentatively, D is TRBD1 or TRBD2 (5 bases each). The CDR3 is 14 amino acids. The germline V gene has CDR1 MNHNS and CDR2 SASEGT. CDR3 sequence reads: CASSEVADTGELLF. The CDR3 coding sequence is TGTGCCAGCAGTGAAGTTGCGGACACCGGGGAGCTGCTTTTT.

The chain links TRBV30 to TRBJ2-5, with D perhaps matching TRBD2 (6 bases). CDR3 length: 13 residues. Germline V CDR1 and CDR2: GTSNPN, SVGIG (reference sequence). CDR3 nucleotide sequence: TGTGCTTCGACTCAACTAGCCGGAGAGACCCAGTACTTC. Residues: CASTQLAGETQYF.

About this clone itself: Distinct nucleotide sequences in the sample also encode this CDR3. The chain links TRBV5-1 to TRBJ2-3; 10 nucleotides agree with TRBD1. Germline V gene lookup returns CDR1 SGHRS and CDR2 YFSETQ. The trim removed 3 bases at V and 1 base at J, leaving 2 bases unmatched. CDR3 length: 15 amino acids. DNA for the CDR3: TGCGCCAGCAGCTCCGGACAGGGGGGCACAGATACGCAGTATTTT. Protein sequence: CASSSGQGGTDTQYF.

V gene TRBV5-1 combines with J gene TRBJ1-1; 7 nucleotides align to TRBD1. Per germline, CDR1 SGHRS and CDR2 YFSETQ. The CDR3 loop spans 15 amino acids. After removal of 4 bases from V and 0 bases from J, the junction contained 6 bases not matched to a gene. The CDR3 reads CASSTRQGVNTEAFF. CDR3 coding DNA: TGCGCCAGCAGCACGCGACAGGGAGTGAACACTGAAGCTTTCTTT.

This chain links TRBV11-1 with TRBJ2-5; D perhaps matches TRBD1 (5 bases). The V end was cut by 5 bases, the J end by 2 bases, with 18 bases between. Germline V gene sequence: CDR1 SGHAT, CDR2 FQDESV (reference sequence). The CDR3 loop spans 16 amino acids. Here the CDR3 reads CASSPGPAPGQETQYF. The CDR3, as DNA: TGTGCCAGCAGCCCCGGACCCGCACCAGGGCAAGAGACCCAGTACTTC.

This clone was detected many times. V gene TRBV14 combines with J gene TRBJ2-1; D uncertain. Trimming removed 4 bases from V and 9 bases from J, with 7 bases in between. Germline CDR1 reads SGHDN; CDR2 reads FVKESK. The CDR3 extends over 11 amino acids. CDR3 DNA: TGTGCCAGCAGCCGGACCAGTGAGCAGTTCTTC. Translating gives CASSRTSEQFF. The complete variable domain, with remaining parts taken from reference TRBV14 and TRBJ2-1, reads EAGVTQFPSHSVIEKGQTVTLRCDPISGHDNLYWYRRVMGKEIKFLLHFVKESKQDESGMPNNRFLAERTGGTYSTLKVQPAELEDSGVYFCASSRTSEQFFGPGTRLTVL.

The chain has TRBV18 and TRBJ2-1; no clear D. V was shortened by 4 bases and J by 6 bases, with 16 bases between the two germline ends. Germline V gene sequence: CDR1 KGHSH, CDR2 LQKENI. This CDR3 has 15 residues. The CDR3 loop is CASSLNLRAPNEQFF. The DNA of the CDR3 is TGTGCCAGCTCACTTAACCTCCGGGCTCCCAATGAGCAGTTCTTC.

The V gene is TRBV7-9, the J gene TRBJ2-1; D is possibly TRBD1 (6 bases). Per germline, CDR1 SEHNR and CDR2 FQNEAQ (reference sequence). The CDR3 is 17 amino acids. V lost 5 bases, J lost 4 bases, and 21 bases lay in between. The CDR3 sequence is CASSPPPGGRGYNEQFF. DNA of the CDR3: TGTGCCAGCAGCCCCCCACCTGGGGGCAGGGGATACAATGAGCAGTTCTTC.

The chain joins TRBV29-1 to TRBJ2-3; a possible D gene is TRBD2 (6 bases). The CDR3 length is 13 residues. Trimming stripped 8 bases from V and 5 bases from J, with 17 bases between. Germline CDR1 SQVTM, CDR2 ANQGSEA. The DNA for the CDR3 is TGCAGCTTCTCGGGGGAACGGGGAGATACGCAGTATTTT. Encoded protein: CSFSGERGDTQYF.

This clone has a handful of counts. The chain uses TRBV9 and TRBJ2-7; possibly TRBD2 for D (6 bases). Trimming removed 0 bases at V and 2 bases at J, with 12 bases between. The CDR3 is made up of 15 amino acids. Germline CDR1 and CDR2: SGDLS and YYNGEE. The CDR3 loop is CASSVAPAGTYEQYF. CDR3 sequence (DNA): TGTGCCAGCAGCGTAGCGCCAGCGGGTACCTACGAGCAGTACTTC.

The chain combines TRBV19 with TRBJ2-2; the match to TRBD2 covers 12 bases. V dropped 2 bases and J dropped 4; count of bases not matched to a gene: 2. CDR1 LNHDA and CDR2 SQIVND come from the germline V gene (reference sequence). The CDR3 is 16 residues long. The CDR3, as DNA: TGTGCCAGTAGTATATCTAGCGGGAGGGTCACCGGGGAGCTGTTTTTT. Its protein is CASSISSGRVTGELFF.

The chain has TRBV6-1 and TRBJ2-3, with TRBD2 identical over 8 bases. Germline V lookup: CDR1 MNHNS, CDR2 SASEGT. This CDR3 region has 15 residues. Trimming at V came to 7 bases and at J to 0 bases, leaving 6 bases not matched to a gene. The CDR3 DNA reads TGTGCCAGCACAACTAGCGGAGCTAGCACAGATACGCAGTATTTT. Translating it yields CASTTSGASTDTQYF.

The chain employs TRBV4-1 and TRBJ2-1; 12 bases match TRBD2. CDR3 length: 16 amino acids. The V gene's germline CDR1 is MGHRA and CDR2 YSYEKL. V dropped 2 bases and J dropped 9; count of bases not matched to a gene: 8. For the CDR3, the DNA is TGCGCCAGCAGCCAACGACTAGCGGGAGATATTACTGAGCAGTTCTTC. It translates to CASSQRLAGDITEQFF.

As for this clone: Other nucleotide sequences from this sample produce the same CDR3. The rearrangement uses TRBV5-1 and TRBJ2-5; D gene uncertain. Trimming shortened V by 0 bases and J by 2 bases, and 8 bases separated the two germline ends. The germline V gene has CDR1 SGHRS and CDR2 YFSETQ. The CDR3 runs 14 residues. CDR3 DNA sequence: TGCGCCAGCAGCTTGGCCGGTCAGCAAGAGACCCAGTACTTC. Protein: CASSLAGQQETQYF.

The chain has TRBV19 and TRBJ1-2; perhaps TRBD1 as D (6 bases). From germline, CDR1 is LNHDA and CDR2 SQIVND (reference sequence). Trimming cost V 4 bases and J 4 bases, with 13 bases left between them. This CDR3 spans 14 amino acids. The CDR3 region has the DNA TGTGCCAGTAGTAAAGACAGGACGGCCTATGGCTACACCTTC. Translation: CASSKDRTAYGYTF.

This clone has more than one count but fewer than ten. This chain uses TRBV5-8 with TRBJ2-1; 7 bases agree with TRBD2. V lost 4 bases and J lost 1; bases outside the gene matches: 8. The CDR3 consists of 16 residues. In germline, CDR1 is SGHTS, CDR2 YDEGEE. The CDR3 DNA follows: TGTGCCAGCAGCCGCGGGAGTTCTAGGTCCTACAATGAGCAGTTCTTC. Translating it yields CASSRGSSRSYNEQFF.